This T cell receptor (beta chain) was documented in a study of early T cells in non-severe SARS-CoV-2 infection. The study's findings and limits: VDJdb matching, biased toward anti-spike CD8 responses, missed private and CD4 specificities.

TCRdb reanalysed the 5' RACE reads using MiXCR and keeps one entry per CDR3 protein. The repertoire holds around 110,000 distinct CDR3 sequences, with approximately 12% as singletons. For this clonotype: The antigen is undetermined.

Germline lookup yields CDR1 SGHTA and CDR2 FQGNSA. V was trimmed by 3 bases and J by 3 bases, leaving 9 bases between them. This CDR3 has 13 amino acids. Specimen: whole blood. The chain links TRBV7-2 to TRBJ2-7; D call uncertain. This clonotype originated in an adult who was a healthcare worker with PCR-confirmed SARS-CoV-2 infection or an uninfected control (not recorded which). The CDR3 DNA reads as TGTGCCAGCAGCTTCAATGTTGTCTACGAGCAGTACTTC. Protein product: CASSFNVVYEQYF.